The 18 T cell receptor beta chains presented below share a single source sample, sequenced in a study of blood T cells in healthy people across ages. Using a J-beta primer mix together with a sample-barcoded 5' primer, a second PCR was run for about 6 to 11 cycles. TCRdb re-called the 5' RACE reads through MiXCR, storing one row per CDR3 protein. This table has some 1.5 million distinct CDR3 sequences, 25% to 30% appearing once. Sequenced: blood. The receptors were gathered from a woman aged 25 to 39 in good health.

This clonotype was observed many times. The genes are TRBV10-2 and TRBJ2-5; D is unresolved. The CDR3 contains 14 residues. V was shortened by 3 bases and J by 2 bases, with 10 bases between the two germline ends. Germline assignment: CDR1 WSHSY and CDR2 SAAADI. The CDR3 region has the DNA TGCGCCAGCAGTGACTTGGGTTCTCAAGAGACCCAGTACTTC. Residues: CASSDLGSQETQYF.

V and J are TRBV5-1 and TRBJ2-4; 15 bases are shared with TRBD2. The CDR3 has 18 residues. From germline, CDR1 is SGHRS and CDR2 YFSETQ. V lost 4 bases, J lost 2 bases, and 7 bases stayed unmatched. The CDR3 sequence: CASSRTSGGAGSKNIQYF. DNA of the CDR3: TGCGCCAGCAGCCGGACTAGCGGGGGGGCCGGGTCCAAAAACATTCAGTACTTC.

This clonotype was seen only a few times. The chain recombines TRBV28 with TRBJ2-2; 7 bases map to TRBD1. Looked up from germline, CDR1 is MDHEN and CDR2 is SYDVKM. V was clipped by 5 bases and J by 5 bases; unmatched bases: 5. The CDR3 totals 14 residues. In nucleotides, the CDR3 is TGTGCCAGCAGTGGGGACAGCCCGACCGGGGAGCTGTTTTTT. Amino acids: CASSGDSPTGELFF. Using reference TRBV28 and TRBJ2-2 for the parts outside the CDR3, the full variable domain is DVKVTQSSRYLVKRTGEKVFLECVQDMDHENMFWYRQDPGLGLRLIYFSYDVKMKEKGDIPEGYSVSREKKERFSLILESASTNQTSMYLCASSGDSPTGELFFGEGSRLTVL.

The V call is TRBV28, the J call TRBJ2-5; 10 positions agree with TRBD1. The J call is doubtful: the DNA matches TRBJ2-7 better. The CDR3 extends over 16 amino acids. The germline gives CDR1 MDHEN, CDR2 SYDVKM. CDR3 DNA sequence: TGTGCCAGCAGTTTACCTCCGGGACAGGGGAGCTACGAGCAGTACTTC. This translates into CASSLPPGQGSYEQYF.

V is TRBV6-6 and J is TRBJ2-6; TRBD2 might be the D (5 bases). Germline V lookup: CDR1 MNHNY, CDR2 SVGAGI (reference sequence). Trimming took off 6 bases at V and 0 bases at J, with 12 bases between the two ends. The CDR3 totals 16 residues. The chain's CDR3 is CASRYEGFSGANVLTF. The CDR3 DNA sequence: TGTGCCAGCAGATACGAGGGATTCTCTGGGGCCAACGTCCTGACTTTC.

The chain carries TRBV5-1 and TRBJ2-7, with D perhaps being TRBD1 or TRBD2 (5 bases each). V shed 1 base and J shed 7 bases, with 18 bases lying between them. Germline V gene data show CDR1 as SGHRS and CDR2 as YFSETQ. This CDR3 spans 15 amino acids. The CDR3 loop reads CASSLMGPAYNEQYF. The CDR3 DNA reads TGCGCCAGCAGCTTGATGGGACCGGCCTACAATGAGCAGTACTTC.

This clonotype was counted ten times or more. It may be a read error: a sequence one base away is much more abundant. The V call is TRBV6-4, the J call TRBJ2-1; 8 positions match TRBD2. V shed 6 bases, J shed 6 bases, and the junction held 4 bases outside the gene matches. This CDR3 is 13 amino acids long. Per the germline V gene, CDR1 is MRHNA and CDR2 is SNTAGT. CDR3 nucleotide sequence: TGTGCCAGCAGGGACGGGACTAGCAATGAGCAGTTCTTC. It translates to CASRDGTSNEQFF.

This clonotype turned up a few times. The V gene is TRBV3-1, the J gene TRBJ1-2; 10 bases align to TRBD1. The CDR3 loop spans 15 amino acids. Trimming removed 5 bases from V and 8 bases from J; junction bases left unmatched: 11. Germline CDR1 LGHDT, CDR2 YNNKEL (reference sequence). CDR3 residues: CASSSVRDRGDGYTF. The CDR3 DNA reads TGTGCCAGCAGCTCCGTCCGGGACAGGGGAGACGGCTACACCTTC.

For this clonotype: As the CDR3 is not closed by the conserved phenylalanine or tryptophan, this likely results from a read error. This chain links TRBV12-3 or TRBV12-4 with TRBJ1-4; possible D gene TRBD1, 6 bases. The CDR3 spans 15 residues. The V end lost 5 bases, the J end lost 0 bases, and 10 bases lay between the germline ends. In DNA form, the CDR3 reads TGTGCCAGCAGTCCACGACAGGCAACTAATGAAAAACTGTTTTTG. Protein product: CASSPRQATNEKLFL.

A note on this clonotype: A clone one base away is much larger, so this may be a read error. The rearrangement joins TRBV7-6 to TRBJ2-3; D not certain. Deletions cut 0 bases from V and 5 bases from J, with 9 bases between. CDR1 is SGHVS, CDR2 FNYEAQ, per germline. The CDR3 is made up of 14 amino acids. This CDR3 reads CASSLAVSGDTQYF. In DNA, the CDR3 is TGTGCCAGCAGCTTAGCTGTTTCCGGAGATACGCAGTATTTT.

At least ten counts were recorded for this clonotype. The V and J genes are TRBV5-1 and TRBJ2-7; tentative D call: TRBD2 (5 bases). The CDR3 extends over 15 amino acids. Trimming took off 5 bases at V and 1 base at J, with 16 bases between the two ends. Germline V gene sequence: CDR1 SGHRS, CDR2 YFSETQ. The CDR3 DNA reads TGCGCCAGCAGGTCGGACTCCGGAGTTTCCTACGAGCAGTACTTC. This sequence encodes CASRSDSGVSYEQYF.

The sample holds a few counts of this clonotype. The chain has TRBV20-1 and TRBJ2-3, with TRBD2 matching 9 bases. Germline CDR1 and CDR2: DFQATT and SNEGSKA (reference sequence). The V and J ends lost 1 base and 4 bases, in that order; junction bases with no gene match: 6. This CDR3 has 15 amino acids. The CDR3, as DNA: TGCAGTGCTAGAGTGGGCGGGAGGGCCGCAGATACGCAGTATTTT. This codes for CSARVGGRAADTQYF.

This clonotype showed up many times. V is TRBV7-2 and J is TRBJ2-5, with D perhaps being TRBD1 or TRBD2 (6 bases each). Between the trimmed V and J ends, which lost 5 bases and 5 bases, there was a span of 24 bases. This CDR3 comprises 17 residues. The germline V gene has CDR1 SGHTA and CDR2 FQGNSA. The DNA of the CDR3 is TGTGCCAGCAGCAAAGCGCCCAGGGGCGGGATGGAGGAGACCCAGTACTTC. This codes for CASSKAPRGGMEETQYF.

This clonotype has a handful of counts. Compared with germline, one end of the junction differs, possibly owing to a read error. The chain recombines TRBV5-6 with TRBJ2-5; D call uncertain. Germline CDR1 reads SGHDT; CDR2 reads YYEEEE. The CDR3 has 15 amino acids. CDR3 sequence: CAGSPDFDGQETQYF. The CDR3 DNA reads as TGTGCCGGCAGCCCCGATTTTGATGGACAAGAGACCCAGTACTTC.

This clonotype was observed a handful of times. The rearrangement uses TRBV29-1 and TRBJ1-1, with TRBD1 as a possible D gene (5 bases). This CDR3 region has 13 residues. Germline CDR1 and CDR2: SQVTM and ANQGSEA. Trimming stripped 2 bases from V and 9 bases from J, with 16 bases between. The CDR3 region is CSVERSGDGKAFF. The DNA for the CDR3 is TGCAGCGTTGAAAGGTCTGGGGACGGGAAAGCTTTCTTT.

This clonotype turned up a few times. The chain uses TRBV2 and TRBJ2-7; TRBD2 matches at 10 bases. The CDR3 runs to 15 residues. V was pared by 9 bases and J by 2 bases, with 10 bases of the junction left unmatched. Germline values: CDR1 SNHLY, CDR2 FYNNEI. CDR3 in amino acids: CASSDLAGAAYEQYF. DNA for the CDR3: TGTGCCAGTTCAGACCTAGCGGGGGCCGCCTACGAGCAGTACTTC.

CDR3 coding DNA: TGTGCCAGCAGTCGGGACCGTCAGGGGCAGCCCCAGCATTTT. This translates into CASSRDRQGQPQHF. The chain recombines TRBV7-2 with TRBJ1-5; TRBD1 is a possible D gene (6 bases). CDR1 is SGHTA, CDR2 FQGNSA, per germline. V was shortened by 6 bases and J by 7 bases, with 16 bases between the two germline ends. The CDR3 length is 14 residues.

The chain is built from TRBV2 and TRBJ2-7; 7 nucleotides agree with TRBD2. Germline assignment: CDR1 SNHLY and CDR2 FYNNEI. CDR3 length equals 17 residues. V trimming: 6 bases; J trimming: 5 bases; junction bases outside the gene matches: 19. The CDR3 region is CASSHLPGGGPSHEQYF. In DNA form, the CDR3 reads TGTGCCAGCAGCCATCTGCCGGGGGGAGGGCCCTCGCACGAGCAGTACTTC.